This TCR beta chain is from a study of cytomegalovirus exposure and HLA in healthy donors. Study-level background: A prior study identified just under 120 million unique TCR beta sequences from about 179 million T cells. About 85 million unique TCRs from HLA-typed donors were held in an early release of data.

This CDR3 has 14 residues. V shed 2 bases and J shed 6 bases, with 11 bases lying between them. CDR1 MNHEY and CDR2 SVGAGI come from the germline V gene. PCR employed 60 Vbeta and 13 Jbeta primers. TCRdb keeps only in-frame clones here, not all; method: immunoSEQ multiplex PCR. The sample has 120,000 or so clones; about three quarters are singletons. This receptor was obtained from a woman aged 55-70 years in good health and CMV-seropositive. The specimen was PBMCs. This chain joins TRBV6-5 and TRBJ2-1; a weak D match, TRBD2 (7 bases). CDR3 residues: CASSYGGGGNEQFF. DNA of the CDR3: TGTGCCAGCAGTTACGGGGGAGGGGGCAATGAGCAGTTCTTC.